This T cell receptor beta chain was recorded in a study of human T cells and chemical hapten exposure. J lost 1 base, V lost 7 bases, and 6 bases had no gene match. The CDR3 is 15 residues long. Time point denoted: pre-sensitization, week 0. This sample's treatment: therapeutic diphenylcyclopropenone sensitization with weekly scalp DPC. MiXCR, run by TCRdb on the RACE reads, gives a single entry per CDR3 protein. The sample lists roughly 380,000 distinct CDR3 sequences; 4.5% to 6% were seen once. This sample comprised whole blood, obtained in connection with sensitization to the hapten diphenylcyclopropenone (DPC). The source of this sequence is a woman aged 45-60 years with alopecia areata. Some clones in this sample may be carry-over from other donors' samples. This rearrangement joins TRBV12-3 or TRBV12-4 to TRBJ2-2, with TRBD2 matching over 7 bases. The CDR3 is CASTNSGRNTGELFF. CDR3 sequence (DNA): TGTGCCAGCACCAATAGCGGGCGGAACACCGGGGAGCTGTTTTTT.